This passage covers 20 T cell receptor beta chains from one sample sequenced in a study of cytomegalovirus exposure and HLA in healthy donors (dated by TCRdb to about 2017). The library came from the immunoSEQ multiplex PCR assay. For the multiplex PCR, a mixture combining 60 forward primers for TCR Vbeta segments and 13 reverse primers for TCR Jbeta segments was used. TCRdb took this table from immuneACCESS and kept in-frame rearrangements with V and J called. Such tables lack part of the clones; where checked against another copy, unresolved V genes explain under half of the gap, and the rest is unexplained. Recorded for this sample are about 160,000 clones; 70% to 90% of them occurred a single time. Of the sample, about 1.9% is held by the ten largest clones. The sample consisted of PBMCs. The receptor set was obtained from a woman aged 18-29 years in good health and CMV-seronegative.

The rearrangement links TRBV29-1 to TRBJ1-4; tentative D call: TRBD1 (5 bases). V gave up 8 bases and J gave up 8 bases, with 18 bases separating them. The CDR3 has 13 residues. CDR1 and CDR2 (germline): SQVTM, ANQGSEA. As DNA, the CDR3 is TGCAGCTCCGGGGGGGGACCGGGGGAAAAACTGTTTTTT. Its protein is CSSGGGPGEKLFF.

This clone was recorded once. The chain has TRBV5-1 and TRBJ1-5, with D maybe TRBD1 (6 bases). The V and J ends lost 1 base and 4 bases respectively, with 12 bases between them. This CDR3 contains 15 residues. CDR1 is SGHRS, CDR2 YFSETQ, per germline. CDR3 region: CASSLNVGQNQPQHF. CDR3 in DNA: TGCGCCAGCAGCTTGAACGTGGGACAAAATCAGCCCCAGCATTTT.

J is TRBJ1-5 and V is TRBV2; 7 bases are shared with TRBD1. Germline V gives CDR1 SNHLY, CDR2 FYNNEI. This CDR3 comprises 14 residues. Trimming removed 6 bases from V and 4 bases from J; junction bases left unmatched: 6. The CDR3 nucleotides are TGTGCCAGCAGGGGACAGACAGAAAATCAGCCCCAGCATTTT. Protein product: CASRGQTENQPQHF.

The chain links TRBV6-5 to TRBJ1-1, with 8 bases that match TRBD1. The trim removed 6 bases at V and 4 bases at J, leaving 7 bases unmatched. The CDR3 has 14 residues. Per germline, CDR1 MNHEY and CDR2 SVGAGI. CDR3 bases: TGTGCCAGCAGGACAGGGGTCCGGGGCACTGAAGCTTTCTTT. It yields the protein CASRTGVRGTEAFF.

J is TRBJ2-1 and V is TRBV27; 9 bases match TRBD2. V was clipped by 6 bases and J by 9 bases; unmatched bases: 18. The CDR3 consists of 17 residues. CDR1 is MNHEY and CDR2 is SMNVEV in the germline V gene (reference sequence). CDR3 in amino acids: CASRRNTGTSRGVEQFF. CDR3 in DNA: TGTGCCAGCAGGAGAAATACCGGGACTAGCCGAGGTGTTGAGCAGTTCTTC.

The chain has TRBV4-1 and TRBJ1-2; TRBD1 aligns across 7 bases. The CDR3 length is 15 residues. The ends lost 5 bases at V and 7 bases at J; junction bases unmatched: 13. The germline V gene has CDR1 MGHRA and CDR2 YSYEKL. The CDR3 loop reads CASSYFRGRYGGYTF. The CDR3 bases are TGCGCCAGCAGCTATTTTAGGGGGCGTTACGGTGGCTACACCTTC.

The V gene is TRBV6-1, the J gene TRBJ1-2; the match to TRBD1 covers 8 bases. CDR1 is MNHNS, CDR2 SASEGT, per germline. The ends lost 4 bases at V and 0 bases at J; junction bases unmatched: 4. The CDR3 is made up of 15 amino acids. Here the CDR3 DNA reads TGTGCCAGCAGTGCAGGGGGCACCGCTAACTATGGCTACACCTTC. Amino acids: CASSAGGTANYGYTF.

The chain links TRBV28 to TRBJ1-1; D might be TRBD1 (5 bases). In germline, CDR1 is MDHEN, CDR2 SYDVKM. Trimming took 5 bases from V and 5 from J, leaving 18 bases between them. The CDR3 length is 15 residues. This CDR3 reads CASSPIWTRGTEAFF. The DNA of the CDR3 is TGTGCCAGCAGTCCTATATGGACACGGGGGACTGAAGCTTTCTTT. Filled out from reference TRBV28 and TRBJ1-1, the complete variable domain reads DVKVTQSSRYLVKRTGEKVFLECVQDMDHENMFWYRQDPGLGLRLIYFSYDVKMKEKGDIPEGYSVSREKKERFSLILESASTNQTSMYLCASSPIWTRGTEAFFGQGTRLTVV.

This clone was counted a single time. V usage is TRBV2 and J usage is TRBJ1-1, with D possibly TRBD1 on 6 matching bases. Germline V gene lookup returns CDR1 SNHLY and CDR2 FYNNEI. The CDR3 has 15 amino acids. Trimming stripped 8 bases from V and 2 bases from J, with 18 bases between. The CDR3 DNA sequence: TGTGCCAGCGGCGGCAGGGACAATGTTAACACTGAAGCTTTCTTT. Its protein is CASGGRDNVNTEAFF.

This clone was detected a few times. The chain recombines TRBV27 with TRBJ2-6, with TRBD2 as a possible D gene (6 bases). Germline assignment: CDR1 MNHEY and CDR2 SMNVEV (reference sequence). This CDR3 has 14 residues. Trimming took 6 bases from V and 12 from J, leaving 18 bases between them. CDR3 DNA: TGTGCCAGCAGCTTCCAGCCCTTGCGGGGCGTCCTGACTTTC. This sequence encodes CASSFQPLRGVLTF.

The V gene is TRBV21-1, the J gene TRBJ2-7; the DNA was not compared with TRBD2, the D call given in the table. TRBV21-1 is labeled a pseudogene. The CDR3 consists of 13 residues. The DNA of the CDR3 is TGTGCCAGCAGCCCTAGCGGTTTCTCCGAGCAGTACTTC. Translation gives CASSPSGFSEQYF.

The chain recombines TRBV27 with TRBJ2-7; possibly TRBD2 for D (6 bases). CDR1 MNHEY and CDR2 SMNVEV come from the germline V gene (reference sequence). CDR3 length: 16 residues. V shed 2 bases and J shed 3 bases, with 17 bases lying between them. In DNA, the CDR3 is TGTGCCAGCAGTTTAACCACGGGAAGGGGAGGCTACGAGCAGTACTTC. Its translation: CASSLTTGRGGYEQYF.

The chain links TRBV6-1 to TRBJ2-2; D unclear. There are 14 residues in the CDR3. Germline values: CDR1 MNHNS, CDR2 SASEGT. Trimming removed 7 bases from V and 0 bases from J, with 9 bases in between. The CDR3 region is CASMRQPNTGELFF. For the CDR3, the DNA is TGTGCCAGCATGAGACAACCGAACACCGGGGAGCTGTTTTTT.

This clone has more than one count but fewer than ten. The chain links TRBV28 to TRBJ1-2; no clear D. The length of the CDR3 is 12 residues. Germline CDR1 is MDHEN and CDR2 is SYDVKM. The V and J ends lost 8 bases and 0 bases respectively, with 7 bases between them. Written as DNA, the CDR3 is TGTGCCAGCTTTTCAGCTAACTATGGCTACACCTTC. It translates to CASFSANYGYTF.

For the CDR3, the DNA is TGTGCCAGCAGCTTAGTAGATGGGCGGGATGGCTACACCTTC. Protein product: CASSLVDGRDGYTF. This rearrangement joins TRBV11-2 to TRBJ1-2, with no clear D. The CDR3 consists of 14 residues. With 1 base removed from V and 6 bases from J, the gap between germline ends came to 12 bases. Looked up from germline, CDR1 is SGHAT and CDR2 is FQNNGV.

The gene calls are TRBV30 and TRBJ2-3; the match to TRBD1 covers 8 bases. Trimming at V came to 5 bases and at J to 0 bases, leaving 10 bases not matched to a gene. This CDR3 spans 16 amino acids. Germline V lookup: CDR1 GTSNPN, CDR2 SVGIG (reference sequence). CDR3 DNA: TGTGCCTGGGGACAGGGAACACTAGCCAGCACAGATACGCAGTATTTT. This sequence encodes CAWGQGTLASTDTQYF.

The V and J genes are TRBV30 and TRBJ1-4; possibly TRBD1 for D (6 bases). In germline, CDR1 is GTSNPN, CDR2 SVGIG (reference sequence). The CDR3 sequence is 15 residues long. Trimming left V 2 bases short and J 1 base short, with 11 bases between. CDR3 in amino acids: CAWSSGDRTNEKLFF. The CDR3 nucleotides read TGTGCCTGGAGTTCAGGGGATAGAACTAATGAAAAACTGTTTTTT.

This chain links TRBV28 with TRBJ2-1, with a weak D call TRBD2 (6 bases). Trimming removed 7 bases at V and 0 bases at J, with 16 bases between. The CDR3 sequence is 16 residues long. Germline V gene sequence: CDR1 MDHEN, CDR2 SYDVKM. In DNA form, the CDR3 reads TGTGCCAGCACGGGGGATAGCGCGAACTCCTACAATGAGCAGTTCTTC. Protein product: CASTGDSANSYNEQFF.

This chain connects TRBV5-1 to TRBJ1-6; 9 nucleotides match TRBD1. Germline trimming cut 4 bases from V and 6 bases from J; bases unmatched to any gene: 8. CDR3 size: 16 residues. The V gene's germline CDR1 is SGHRS and CDR2 YFSETQ. The CDR3 bases are TGCGCCAGCAGCCTGGACCGGGACAGGGTTAATTCACCCCTCCACTTT. Residues: CASSLDRDRVNSPLHF.

This chain uses TRBV5-6 with TRBJ2-7; no clear D. Trimming shortened V by 2 bases and J by 1 base, and 10 bases separated the two germline ends. Germline lookup yields CDR1 SGHDT and CDR2 YYEEEE. This CDR3 comprises 14 residues. The CDR3 spells CASSLSGASYEQYF. The DNA of the CDR3 is TGTGCCAGCAGCTTATCCGGAGCTTCCTACGAGCAGTACTTC.